This TCR beta chain was obtained from a study of blood T cell repertoires in COVID-19. Background on the study: PBMCs, B-cell-depleted T cells, or T cells provided the cDNA or gDNA that made up the material.

Methods used by the authors: Estimation of nucleated cell counts was performed using reference gene primer amplification. Clones were sequenced by immunoSEQ multiplex PCR, and TCRdb holds only the in-frame ones, with some missing. That table furnishes V, J and clone size, whereas the DNA furnished D and trimming. The profile covers roughly 250,000 clones, with roughly 80% appearing a single time and 3% to 4% taken by the ten largest. The germline V gene has CDR1 SGHAT and CDR2 FQNNGV. With V trimmed by 4 bases and J by 3 bases, 2 bases remained unmatched. CDR3 length equals 15 residues. Clinical history reported by participants formed the basis on which cohorts were assigned.

This TCR derives from a woman in her 40s who had been exposed to COVID-19. Sequenced material: PBMCs or T cells enriched from blood (not recorded which). V is TRBV11-2 and J is TRBJ2-1, with 11 positions matching TRBD2. The CDR3 DNA is TGTGCCAGCAGCTCCACTAGCGGGAGCTACAATGAGCAGTTCTTC. Its translation is CASSSTSGSYNEQFF.